This section outlines one T cell receptor beta chain sequence together with its context. The target antigen is unknown. The V gene lost 5 bases and the J gene lost 7 bases, with 11 bases spanning the gap. The CDR3 length is 12 residues. Caucasian, healthy and from Russia, the donors were aged between 6 and 90. Primers used in a second PCR of roughly 6 to 12 cycles were a sample-barcoded 5' primer and a J-beta primer mix. TCRdb redid the calling of the 5' RACE reads with MiXCR, one entry per CDR3 protein. The table includes just under 750,000 distinct CDR3 sequences, about 20% detected once. The data were obtained in a study of blood T cells in healthy people across ages. Study conclusions and caveats: Strong correlation linked observed beta diversity and percent naive T cells.

This clonotype was obtained from a man between 65 and 85 years old in good health. The sequenced material came from blood. This chain links TRBV12-3 or TRBV12-4 with TRBJ1-2; no clear D. The chain's CDR3 is CASSAYTAGYTF. The CDR3 DNA follows: TGTGCCAGCAGTGCCTATACAGCTGGCTACACCTTC.